This T cell receptor beta chain was sequenced for a study of T cells in Graves' hyperthyroidism and ophthalmopathy. V was clipped by 1 base and J by 2 bases, with 5 bases between them. The CDR3 runs 13 residues. Germline CDR1 is MNHEY and CDR2 is SVGEGT. From RNA transcripts, TCR beta CDR3 regions were amplified. With the HTBI primer set, the TCR CDR3 went through a first round of RT-PCR. TCRdb called the multiplex PCR reads again in MiXCR, with one record for every CDR3 protein. The table has about 610,000 distinct CDR3 sequences, 14% to 15% seen once; the top ten hold 3.5% to 4.5%. This clonotype was counted at least ten times.

The TCR comes from a woman aged 40 to 50 with Graves' ophthalmopathy. This chain connects TRBV6-2 or TRBV6-3 to TRBJ1-2; unclear D gene. Material: blood. CDR3 sequence reads: CASSYYGNYGYTF. CDR3 nucleotide sequence: TGTGCCAGCAGTTACTACGGGAACTATGGCTACACCTTC.